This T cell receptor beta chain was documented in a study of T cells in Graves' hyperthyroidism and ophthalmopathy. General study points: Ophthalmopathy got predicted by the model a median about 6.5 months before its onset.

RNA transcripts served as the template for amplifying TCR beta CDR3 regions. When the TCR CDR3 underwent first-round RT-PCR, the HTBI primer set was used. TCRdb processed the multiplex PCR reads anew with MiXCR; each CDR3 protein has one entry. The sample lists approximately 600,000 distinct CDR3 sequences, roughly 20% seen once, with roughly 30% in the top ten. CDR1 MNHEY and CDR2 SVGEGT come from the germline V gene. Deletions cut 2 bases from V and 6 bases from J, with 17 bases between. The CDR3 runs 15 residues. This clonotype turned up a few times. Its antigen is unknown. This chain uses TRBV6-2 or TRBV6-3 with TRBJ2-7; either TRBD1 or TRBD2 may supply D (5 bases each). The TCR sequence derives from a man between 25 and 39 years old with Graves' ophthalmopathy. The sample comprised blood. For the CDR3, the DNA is TGTGCCAGCAGTTACACCGGGATCCTCAGGGCCGAGCAGTACTTC. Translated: CASSYTGILRAEQYF.